The rows below give T cell receptor beta chains drawn from one sample of a study of control samples from healthy donors and cancer patients. Clones were sequenced by immunoSEQ multiplex PCR, and TCRdb holds only the in-frame ones, with some missing. The sample carries about 130,000 clones, roughly 84% recorded once. Material for sequencing was blood. Every receptor here comes from a man in his fifties in good health. Each CDR3 is given with its conserved first and last residue. Each record gives: CDR3 protein, CDR3 DNA, V gene, D gene, clone size, J gene. A D gene is named only where the DNA matches it firmly. Not every row has a clone size; where given, it reads once, few, many or a size class.

CDR3 protein: CAISGVTVNTEAFF; CDR3 DNA: TGTGCCATCAGTGGAGTGACAGTGAACACTGAAGCTTTCTTT; V gene: TRBV10-3; D gene: .; clone size: few; J gene: TRBJ1-1
CDR3 protein: CASSAHQGRSYEQYF; CDR3 DNA: TGTGCCAGCAGTGCCCATCAGGGGAGAAGTTACGAGCAGTACTTC; V gene: TRBV27; D gene: .; clone size: .; J gene: TRBJ2-7
CDR3 protein: CASSQSNGRVNTEAFF; CDR3 DNA: TGTGCCAGCAGCCAATCTAATGGACGGGTAAACACTGAAGCTTTCTTT; V gene: TRBV16; D gene: .; clone size: .; J gene: TRBJ1-1
CDR3 protein: CASSLWTNSYEQYF; CDR3 DNA: TGTGCCAGCAGTTTATGGACTAACTCCTACGAGCAGTACTTC; V gene: TRBV28; D gene: .; clone size: .; J gene: TRBJ2-7
CDR3 protein: CASSILGETQYF; CDR3 DNA: TGTGCCAGTAGTATATTGGGAGAGACCCAGTACTTC; V gene: TRBV19; D gene: .; clone size: .; J gene: TRBJ2-5
CDR3 protein: CASSLAVSGNTIYF; CDR3 DNA: TGCGCCAGCAGCTTGGCTGTCTCTGGAAACACCATATATTTT; V gene: TRBV5-1; D gene: .; clone size: .; J gene: TRBJ1-3
CDR3 protein: CASSQPYGGQGREKLFF; CDR3 DNA: TGTGCCAGCAGCCAACCCTATGGGGGACAGGGAAGAGAAAAACTGTTTTTT; V gene: TRBV4-2; D gene: TRBD1; clone size: .; J gene: TRBJ1-4
CDR3 protein: CASRRTSGATSDTQYF; CDR3 DNA: TGTGCCAGCAGACGGACTAGCGGAGCGACTTCAGATACGCAGTATTTT; V gene: TRBV9; D gene: TRBD2; clone size: .; J gene: TRBJ2-3
CDR3 protein: CASSTQLGQFF; CDR3 DNA: TGTGCCAGCAGTACCCAGCTCGGGCAGTTCTTC; V gene: TRBV28; D gene: .; clone size: once; J gene: TRBJ2-1
CDR3 protein: CASSLIQGGNTEAFF; CDR3 DNA: TGTGCCAGCAGCCTCATACAGGGGGGGAACACTGAAGCTTTCTTT; V gene: TRBV21-1; D gene: .; clone size: .; J gene: TRBJ1-1
CDR3 protein: CATQEVNTEAFF; CDR3 DNA: TGCGCCACCCAGGAGGTGAACACTGAAGCTTTCTTT; V gene: TRBV23-1; D gene: .; clone size: .; J gene: TRBJ1-1
CDR3 protein: CASNGGYNEQFF; CDR3 DNA: TGTGCCAGTAACGGAGGCTACAATGAGCAGTTCTTC; V gene: TRBV19; D gene: .; clone size: .; J gene: TRBJ2-1
CDR3 protein: CASSLGGGVQPQHF; CDR3 DNA: TGTGCCAGCAGTCTCGGCGGGGGAGTACAGCCCCAGCATTTT; V gene: TRBV2; D gene: .; clone size: .; J gene: TRBJ1-5
CDR3 protein: CASSGTGNYEQYF; CDR3 DNA: TGCGCCAGCAGCGGGACAGGCAACTACGAGCAGTACTTC; V gene: TRBV5-1; D gene: TRBD1; clone size: .; J gene: TRBJ2-7
CDR3 protein: CAISEFRGTGKAGELFF; CDR3 DNA: TGTGCCATCAGTGAGTTCCGGGGGACAGGGAAGGCCGGGGAGCTGTTTTTT; V gene: TRBV10-3; D gene: TRBD1; clone size: .; J gene: TRBJ2-2
CDR3 protein: CASSPTGANTEAFF; CDR3 DNA: TGTGCCAGCTCACCGACAGGGGCGAACACTGAAGCTTTCTTT; V gene: TRBV18; D gene: TRBD1; clone size: .; J gene: TRBJ1-1
CDR3 protein: CASSPSGDTQYF; CDR3 DNA: TGTGCCAGCAGCCCGTCTGGGGATACGCAGTATTTT; V gene: TRBV3-1/TRBV3-2; D gene: .; clone size: .; J gene: TRBJ2-3
CDR3 protein: CASSLILGSYEQYF; CDR3 DNA: TGTGCCAGCAGTTTAATCCTGGGGTCCTACGAGCAGTACTTC; V gene: TRBV28; D gene: .; clone size: .; J gene: TRBJ2-7
CDR3 protein: CATSDRLGGETQYF; CDR3 DNA: TGTGCCACCAGTGACCGCCTCGGGGGCGAGACCCAGTACTTC; V gene: TRBV24-1; D gene: .; clone size: .; J gene: TRBJ2-5
CDR3 protein: CATSRTGQILYGYTF; CDR3 DNA: TGTGCCACCAGCAGGACAGGACAGATCCTCTATGGCTACACCTTC; V gene: TRBV15; D gene: .; clone size: .; J gene: TRBJ1-2
CDR3 protein: CASLQGRNEKLFF; CDR3 DNA: TGTGCCAGTTTACAGGGCCGTAATGAAAAACTGTTTTTT; V gene: TRBV2; D gene: .; clone size: once; J gene: TRBJ1-4
CDR3 protein: CAWSAGTGGQGYTF; CDR3 DNA: TGTGCCTGGAGTGCAGGGACAGGGGGTCAAGGCTACACCTTC; V gene: TRBV30; D gene: TRBD1; clone size: .; J gene: TRBJ1-2
CDR3 protein: CASLSLDWEGNSPLHF; CDR3 DNA: TGTGCCAGCTTATCCCTAGACTGGGAGGGAAATTCACCCCTCCACTTT; V gene: TRBV2; D gene: .; clone size: .; J gene: TRBJ1-6
CDR3 protein: CASSEQRSTNTGELFF; CDR3 DNA: TGTGCCAGCAGTGAACAGAGATCTACGAACACCGGGGAGCTGTTTTTT; V gene: TRBV6-1; D gene: .; clone size: once; J gene: TRBJ2-2
CDR3 protein: CASKSGTGTYEQYF; CDR3 DNA: TGCGCCAGCAAGAGCGGGACAGGAACCTACGAGCAGTACTTC; V gene: TRBV5-1; D gene: .; clone size: .; J gene: TRBJ2-7
CDR3 protein: CASSSKGQGGREKLFF; CDR3 DNA: TGCGCCAGCAGCTCCAAAGGACAGGGGGGGCGTGAAAAACTGTTTTTT; V gene: TRBV5-1; D gene: TRBD1; clone size: .; J gene: TRBJ1-4
CDR3 protein: CASSFNENTEAFF; CDR3 DNA: TGTGCCAGCAGTTTTAATGAGAACACTGAAGCTTTCTTT; V gene: TRBV28; D gene: .; clone size: .; J gene: TRBJ1-1
CDR3 protein: CASSPLTGGDTEAFF; CDR3 DNA: TGTGCCAGCAGCCCGCTGACAGGAGGGGACACTGAAGCTTTCTTT; V gene: TRBV9; D gene: .; clone size: .; J gene: TRBJ1-1
CDR3 protein: CASSYFDTQYF; CDR3 DNA: TGTGCCAGCAGTTATTTCGATACGCAGTATTTT; V gene: TRBV6-2/TRBV6-3; D gene: .; clone size: .; J gene: TRBJ2-3
CDR3 protein: CASSQDSLGGAGAETQYF; CDR3 DNA: TGTGCCAGCAGCCAAGATAGTCTTGGGGGGGCGGGTGCAGAGACCCAGTACTTC; V gene: TRBV4-2; D gene: .; clone size: .; J gene: TRBJ2-5
CDR3 protein: CASSYSDPNTEAFF; CDR3 DNA: TGCGCCAGCAGCTACAGTGACCCGAACACTGAAGCTTTCTTT; V gene: TRBV5-1; D gene: .; clone size: .; J gene: TRBJ1-1
CDR3 protein: CAWSVDGGFEAFF; CDR3 DNA: TGTGCCTGGAGTGTTGACGGGGGTTTTGAGGCTTTCTTT; V gene: TRBV30; D gene: .; clone size: .; J gene: TRBJ1-1
CDR3 protein: CASSPHKDTQYF; CDR3 DNA: TGTGCCAGCAGTCCACACAAAGATACGCAGTATTTT; V gene: TRBV12-3/TRBV12-4; D gene: .; clone size: .; J gene: TRBJ2-3
CDR3 protein: CASSEINLNTEAFF; CDR3 DNA: TGTGCCAGCAGTGAAATTAACCTGAACACTGAAGCTTTCTTT; V gene: TRBV6-1; D gene: .; clone size: .; J gene: TRBJ1-1
CDR3 protein: CASSATPGQGKSGGNQPQHF; CDR3 DNA: TGTGCTAGCAGCGCAACCCCGGGACAGGGGAAGAGTGGTGGCAATCAGCCCCAGCATTTT; V gene: TRBV7-7; D gene: TRBD1; clone size: few; J gene: TRBJ1-5
CDR3 protein: CASIPRSSYEQYF; CDR3 DNA: TGTGCCAGCATACCCAGGAGCTCCTACGAGCAGTACTTC; V gene: TRBV2; D gene: .; clone size: once; J gene: TRBJ2-7
CDR3 protein: CASSWTSGPNQPQHF; CDR3 DNA: TGCGCCAGCAGCTGGACCTCCGGCCCCAATCAGCCCCAGCATTTT; V gene: TRBV5-1; D gene: .; clone size: .; J gene: TRBJ1-5
CDR3 protein: CASSLVFRGEVPGELFF; CDR3 DNA: TGTGCCAGCAGCTTAGTCTTTCGGGGGGAGGTACCCGGGGAGCTGTTTTTT; V gene: TRBV11-2; D gene: TRBD2; clone size: .; J gene: TRBJ2-2
CDR3 protein: CAWSEENYGYTF; CDR3 DNA: TGTGCCTGGAGCGAAGAAAACTATGGCTACACCTTC; V gene: TRBV30; D gene: .; clone size: .; J gene: TRBJ1-2
CDR3 protein: CASSLEGPDFFSKNIQYF; CDR3 DNA: TGTGCCAGCAGCTTAGAAGGGCCCGATTTTTTTTCCAAAAACATTCAGTACTTC; V gene: TRBV7-9; D gene: .; clone size: once; J gene: TRBJ2-4
CDR3 protein: CASSLGQGELFF; CDR3 DNA: TGTGCCAGCAGCCTTGGTCAGGGGGAGCTGTTTTTT; V gene: TRBV6-6; D gene: .; clone size: .; J gene: TRBJ2-2
CDR3 protein: CASSPVGEETQYF; CDR3 DNA: TGTGCCAGCAGCCCAGTGGGGGAGGAGACCCAGTACTTC; V gene: TRBV7-9; D gene: .; clone size: few; J gene: TRBJ2-5
CDR3 protein: CASSPGPINEKLFF; CDR3 DNA: TGTGCCAGTAGCCCGGGACCGATTAATGAAAAACTGTTTTTT; V gene: TRBV19; D gene: .; clone size: .; J gene: TRBJ1-4
CDR3 protein: CASRRTSTDTQYF; CDR3 DNA: TGTGCCAGCAGGAGGACAAGCACAGATACGCAGTATTTT; V gene: TRBV2; D gene: .; clone size: .; J gene: TRBJ2-3